The 19 T cell receptor beta chains reported below all come from one sample, sequenced in a study of T cell repertoires in cytomegalovirus infection. Their antigens remain unidentified. TCRdb itself ran the reads through MiXCR, one entry per CDR3 protein. Of 80,000 or so distinct CDR3 sequences detected, under 30% appear once; the ten largest clones hold approximately 51%. The starting material was CD8+ T cells from cultured PBMCs, obtained from culture after CMV antigen stimulation. Receptor source: a human donor in good health (CMV status not recorded). Some clones in this sample may be carry-over from other donors' samples.

The CDR3, as DNA: TGTGCCAGCAGCTCCCGGACTAGCGGGGGATTGTTCACTTCCTACGAGCAGTACTTC. Its protein is CASSSRTSGGLFTSYEQYF. The V gene is TRBV11-2, the J gene TRBJ2-7; 13 bases match TRBD2. The CDR3 length is 19 residues. Germline CDR1 and CDR2: SGHAT and FQNNGV. The V and J ends lost 4 bases and 1 base, in that order; junction bases with no gene match: 13.

The V call is TRBV27, the J call TRBJ2-7, with D uncertain. There are 14 residues in the CDR3. CDR1 and CDR2 (germline): MNHEY, SMNVEV (reference sequence). The V end lost 3 bases, the J end lost 2 bases, and 11 bases lay between the germline ends. The CDR3 DNA follows: TGTGCCAGCAGTTTTCTATCAAAAGCCTACGAGCAGTACTTC. This codes for CASSFLSKAYEQYF.

Written as DNA, the CDR3 is TGTGCCAGCAGCCTGGCCCCACCGGGCCCCTTTTACTTC. This codes for CASSLAPPGPFYF. The chain joins TRBV12-3 or TRBV12-4 to TRBJ2-4; D is unclear. The CDR3 runs 13 residues. The V and J ends lost 6 bases and 16 bases respectively, with 22 bases between them.

This clonotype appeared a few times. The chain is built from TRBV2 and TRBJ2-2; 11 nucleotides agree with TRBD2. V trimming: 7 bases; J trimming: 0 bases; junction bases outside the gene matches: 10. Germline CDR1 reads SNHLY; CDR2 reads FYNNEI. This CDR3 is 18 amino acids long. The CDR3 DNA is TGTGCCAGCATTCTCTTGGGTAGCGGGGGGGCGAACACCGGGGAGCTGTTTTTT. Translated: CASILLGSGGANTGELFF.

The rearrangement links TRBV6-2 or TRBV6-3 to TRBJ2-5; possible D gene TRBD1, 6 bases. The V and J ends lost 5 bases and 4 bases respectively, with 17 bases between them. The CDR3 runs to 15 residues. Germline V lookup: CDR1 MNHEY, CDR2 SVGEGT. The DNA of the CDR3 is TGTGCCAGCAGTCCAGGGGCCTCGGTTAGAGAGACCCAGTACTTC. This encodes CASSPGASVRETQYF.

This chain's CDR3 is CASSLRTSVRLGETQYF. CDR3 nucleotide sequence: TGTGCCAGCAGTCTTCGTACATCCGTTAGATTAGGGGAGACCCAGTACTTC. The chain is built from TRBV12-3 or TRBV12-4 and TRBJ2-5; D uncertain. V lost 5 bases, J lost 5 bases, and 24 bases lay in between. This CDR3 has 17 residues.

This clonotype was picked up a small number of times. The rearrangement uses TRBV24-1 and TRBJ1-2; D is unresolved. Germline V gene lookup returns CDR1 KGHDR and CDR2 SFDVKD. The germline V and J ends were trimmed by 7 bases and 8 bases, with 13 bases remaining between them. CDR3 length: 12 residues. The CDR3 region is CATRPRVGGYTF. The CDR3 nucleotides are TGTGCCACCAGGCCGAGGGTTGGCGGCTACACCTTC.

The chain employs TRBV27 and TRBJ2-3; 15 nucleotides agree with TRBD2. From germline, CDR1 is MNHEY and CDR2 SMNVEV (reference sequence). The CDR3 is 22 residues long. Trimming at V came to 0 bases and at J to 4 bases, leaving 17 bases not matched to a gene. This CDR3 reads CASSLSGVSGLAGGGGADTQYF. The CDR3 DNA reads TGTGCCAGCAGTTTATCGGGGGTTTCGGGACTAGCGGGAGGTGGAGGGGCAGATACGCAGTATTTT.

The chain joins TRBV2 to TRBJ2-7; D is undetermined. In germline, CDR1 is SNHLY, CDR2 FYNNEI. V was clipped by 5 bases and J by 5 bases, with 19 bases between them. CDR3 length: 15 residues. The CDR3: CASSLSPAPGDEQYF. In DNA, the CDR3 is TGTGCCAGCAGTCTAAGCCCGGCCCCTGGGGACGAGCAGTACTTC. The whole variable domain, remainder taken from reference TRBV2 and TRBJ2-7, is EPEVTQTPSHQVTQMGQEVILRCVPISNHLYFYWYRQILGQKVEFLVSFYNNEISEKSEIFDDQFSVERPDGSNFTLKIRSTKLEDSAMYFCASSLSPAPGDEQYFGPGTRLTVT.

The rearrangement links TRBV20-1 to TRBJ2-7; no clear D. CDR1 and CDR2 (germline): DFQATT, SNEGSKA (reference sequence). Between the trimmed V and J ends, which lost 0 bases and 5 bases, there was a span of 20 bases. The CDR3 spans 16 residues. CDR3 protein: CSARDQIPLRADEQYF. The CDR3 bases are TGCAGTGCTAGAGACCAAATCCCCTTGCGTGCGGACGAGCAGTACTTC.

The chain employs TRBV7-9 and TRBJ2-7, with 8 bases that match TRBD2. The V gene's germline CDR1 is SEHNR and CDR2 FQNEAQ (reference sequence). The length of the CDR3 is 14 residues. V trimming: 8 bases; J trimming: 0 bases; junction bases outside the gene matches: 6. CDR3 sequence: CASGSSGSSYEQYF. In nucleotides, the CDR3 is TGTGCCAGCGGCTCAAGCGGGAGCTCCTACGAGCAGTACTTC.

Comment on this clonotype: An end of the junction differs from the germline gene, which may be a read error. The chain is built from TRBV27 and TRBJ2-7, with D tentatively TRBD1 or TRBD2 (6 bases each). The CDR3 extends over 14 amino acids. Per the germline V gene, CDR1 is MNHEY and CDR2 is SMNVEV (reference sequence). CDR3 protein: CAGSFSRGQIEQYF. In DNA form, the CDR3 reads TGTGCCGGCAGTTTCAGCCGGGGGCAGATCGAGCAGTACTTC.

This chain joins TRBV5-4 and TRBJ1-1; maybe TRBD1 (6 bases). V lost 0 bases to trimming and J lost 4 bases, with 13 bases between them. Germline loops: CDR1 SGHNT, CDR2 YYREEE (reference sequence). This CDR3 has 15 amino acids. CDR3 in amino acids: CASSLAGVQGTEAFF. The CDR3 coding sequence is TGTGCCAGCAGCTTGGCTGGGGTACAGGGCACTGAAGCTTTCTTT.

The sample holds many counts of this clonotype. The V and J genes are TRBV11-2 and TRBJ2-7, with a tentative D call TRBD2 (6 bases). V gave up 4 bases and J gave up 0 bases, with 19 bases separating them. Germline V lookup: CDR1 SGHAT, CDR2 FQNNGV. The CDR3 sequence is 17 residues long. CDR3 DNA sequence: TGTGCCAGCAGCTATCTCCACCGGGACTTAAGCTCCTACGAGCAGTACTTC. As protein: CASSYLHRDLSSYEQYF.

This clonotype occurred a few times. This rearrangement joins TRBV24-1 to TRBJ2-1; 16 nucleotides line up with TRBD2. The CDR3 runs to 18 residues. V shed 3 bases and J 0 bases; nucleotides not matched to a gene: 1. The germline CDR1 and CDR2 sequences are KGHDR and SFDVKD. The CDR3: CATSDGTSGGGSYNEQFF. DNA for the CDR3: TGTGCCACCAGTGATGGGACTAGCGGGGGGGGCTCCTACAATGAGCAGTTCTTC.

This clonotype has a handful of counts. The CDR3 nucleotides are TGTGCCAGCAGCTTAGTTAATGCCCGACTGGATACGCAGTATTTT. Its protein product is CASSLVNARLDTQYF. The chain employs TRBV7-9 and TRBJ2-3; unclear D gene. With 1 base removed from V and 6 bases from J, the gap between germline ends came to 14 bases. CDR3 length: 15 amino acids. Germline V gene sequence: CDR1 SEHNR, CDR2 FQNEAQ (reference sequence).

The chain combines TRBV11-2 with TRBJ2-7, with D possibly TRBD1 on 5 matching bases. V lost 4 bases and J lost 5, with 15 bases in between. The CDR3 is 14 residues long. The germline CDR1 and CDR2 sequences are SGHAT and FQNNGV. The CDR3 region has the DNA TGTGCCAGCAGCTCGACGGACAAATCCGACGAGCAGTACTTC. Its translation: CASSSTDKSDEQYF.

This clonotype was found many times. J is TRBJ2-5 and V is TRBV7-8; a weak D match, TRBD1 (7 bases). Germline CDR1 reads SGHVS; CDR2 reads FQNEAQ. V was clipped by 1 base and J by 5 bases, with 11 bases between them. This CDR3 is built from 14 residues. The CDR3 region is CASSLGPGGETQYF. DNA for the CDR3: TGTGCCAGCAGCTTAGGGCCAGGGGGGGAGACCCAGTACTTC.

This chain uses TRBV6-5 with TRBJ1-1; 10 bases fit TRBD1. The ends lost 2 bases at V and 5 bases at J; junction bases unmatched: 2. In germline, CDR1 is MNHEY, CDR2 SVGAGI. The CDR3 is 14 residues long. The chain's CDR3 is CASSYGTGVTEAFF. The CDR3 DNA reads as TGTGCCAGCAGTTACGGGACAGGGGTGACTGAAGCTTTCTTT.